This T cell receptor (beta chain) was captured in a study of early T cells in non-severe SARS-CoV-2 infection. Study-wide background: Sequenced bulk RNA came from whole blood that was unsorted, and chains were unpaired. Study findings and constraints: The VDJdb matching leaned toward anti-spike CD8 responses and overlooked private and CD4 specificities.

As part of library construction, unique molecular identifiers were attached to individual cDNA molecules. A single record per CDR3 protein comes from TCRdb applying MiXCR to the 5' RACE reads. The repertoire holds over 90,000 distinct CDR3 sequences, with about an eighth as singletons. The table lists this clonotype with a few counts. The antigen remains undetermined. Sequenced here: whole blood, sampled at baseline. The sequence came from an adult who was a healthcare worker with PCR-confirmed SARS-CoV-2 infection or an uninfected control (not recorded which).

The CDR3 coding sequence is TGTGCCAGCAGCAAAGGAGACGGTTCCTCAGCCAAAAACATTCAGTACTTC. Amino acid sequence: CASSKGDGSSAKNIQYF. This chain joins TRBV11-1 and TRBJ2-4; D unresolved. Per germline, CDR1 SGHAT and CDR2 FQDESV (reference sequence). Trimming took off 5 bases at V and 0 bases at J, with 17 bases between the two ends. The CDR3 length is 17 residues.